These 13 T cell receptor beta chains originate from one sample sequenced in a study of identical twins (dated by TCRdb to 2015 to 2016). Receptor amplification or capture employed 5' RACE. Sequencing relied on an Illumina HiSeq 2000. TCRdb reprocessed the public reads (quality trimming at Q25 with fastp, clone calling with MiXCR) and kept in-frame beta chains. Merged by CDR3 protein, the rows form single entries marked with the most common genes and DNA. The sample yields approximately 250,000 distinct CDR3 sequences; about 6.7% were counted once. The top ten constitute roughly 14% of the sample. Another study also made use of these data, one on T cells expressing NK-cell markers.

The specimen sequenced was CD8+ T cells sorted from blood. Every receptor here comes from a woman in her late teens or twenties in good health.

This clonotype was found many times. The V gene is TRBV6-5, the J gene TRBJ2-7; possibly TRBD2 for D (6 bases). CDR1 and CDR2 from the germline V gene are MNHEY and SVGAGI. V was pared by 8 bases and J by 0 bases, with 8 bases between. The CDR3 is made up of 12 amino acids. The DNA of the CDR3 is TGTGCCAGCGGAGGGAGCTCCTACGAGCAGTACTTC. This sequence encodes CASGGSSYEQYF.

This clonotype showed up just a few times. The chain links TRBV7-8 to TRBJ2-7; D not resolved. CDR1 and CDR2 from the germline V gene are SGHVS and FQNEAQ. V lost 1 base and J 3 bases, leaving 10 bases between the germline ends. The length of the CDR3 is 14 residues. The CDR3 coding sequence is TGTGCCAGCAGCTTAGGCCCAGGCTACTACGAGCAGTACTTC. Translation: CASSLGPGYYEQYF.

This chain connects TRBV9 to TRBJ2-1; 8 positions match TRBD1. Germline CDR1 reads SGDLS; CDR2 reads YYNGEE. The CDR3 is made up of 15 amino acids. The V and J ends lost 3 bases and 4 bases, in that order; junction bases with no gene match: 6. The CDR3 DNA sequence: TGTGCCAGCAGCGCCTTCGGACAGGGATACAATGAGCAGTTCTTC. This codes for CASSAFGQGYNEQFF.

This clonotype was counted many times. V gene TRBV7-6 combines with J gene TRBJ2-6; D gene unclear. The CDR3 is 16 residues long. Germline CDR1 reads SGHVS; CDR2 reads FNYEAQ. V was cut by 0 bases and J by 0 bases, with 6 bases left in between. CDR3 loop: CASSLASSSGANVLTF. CDR3 sequence (DNA): TGTGCCAGCAGCTTAGCGTCCTCCTCTGGGGCCAACGTCCTGACTTTC.

The chain couples TRBV2 to TRBJ2-7; TRBD1 matches at 10 bases. The germline V gene encodes CDR1 SNHLY and CDR2 FYNNEI. This CDR3 is 16 amino acids long. With V trimmed by 6 bases and J by 3 bases, 11 bases remained unmatched. In DNA form, the CDR3 reads TGTGCCAGCAGGTGGGACAGGGGTTCCGGAAACTACGAGCAGTACTTC. Translating gives CASRWDRGSGNYEQYF.

This clonotype was counted many times. The V and J genes are TRBV5-1 and TRBJ2-7, with D possibly called TRBD1 or TRBD2 (5 bases each). V was clipped by 2 bases and J by 4 bases, with 13 bases between them. The CDR3 is 14 residues long. Germline-derived CDR1 and CDR2 are SGHRS and YFSETQ. The CDR3 DNA is TGCGCCAGCAGCTTAAGGGCCGGGGCGTACGAGCAGTACTTC. This codes for CASSLRAGAYEQYF.

This chain joins TRBV9 and TRBJ2-1; D might be TRBD2 (5 bases). Trimming pared 0 bases from V and 6 bases from J, leaving 13 bases between. In germline, CDR1 is SGDLS, CDR2 YYNGEE. The CDR3 spans 15 residues. In DNA form, the CDR3 reads TGTGCCAGCAGCGTAGGGGCTAGCAATATCAATGAGCAGTTCTTC. The encoded protein is CASSVGASNINEQFF.

The chain is built from TRBV4-3 and TRBJ2-1, with 11 bases that match TRBD2. The CDR3 contains 17 residues. CDR1 is LGHNA, CDR2 YSLEER, per germline. V was clipped by 2 bases and J by 4 bases; unmatched bases: 7. In DNA form, the CDR3 reads TGCGCCAGCAGCCAACGACTAGCGGGATGGGGGTACAATGAGCAGTTCTTC. This gives the protein CASSQRLAGWGYNEQFF.

This clonotype was observed many times. The chain is built from TRBV11-2 and TRBJ2-3; the D is unclear. Trimming took 1 base from V and 2 from J, leaving 7 bases between them. This CDR3 has 14 residues. Germline CDR1 and CDR2: SGHAT and FQNNGV. In DNA, the CDR3 is TGTGCCAGCAGCTTAGTACTTACCACAGATACGCAGTATTTT. Protein product: CASSLVLTTDTQYF. The full variable domain, in which reference TRBV11-2 and TRBJ2-3 provide the parts outside the CDR3, is EAGVAQSPRYKIIEKRQSVAFWCNPISGHATLYWYQQILGQGPKLLIQFQNNGVVDDSQLPKDRFSAERLKGVDSTLKIQPAKLEDSAVYLCASSLVLTTDTQYFGPGTRLTVL.

The chain is built from TRBV29-1 and TRBJ1-1, with D unclear. Trimming stripped 4 bases from V and 0 bases from J, with 12 bases between. CDR3 length equals 14 residues. Looked up from germline, CDR1 is SQVTM and CDR2 is ANQGSEA. Here the CDR3 DNA reads TGCAGCGTTGGGGTCGACGGCCTGAACACTGAAGCTTTCTTT. Translating it yields CSVGVDGLNTEAFF.

This clonotype was detected a few times. J is TRBJ2-7 and V is TRBV30; TRBD2 is a possible D gene (6 bases). Trimming removed 0 bases at V and 3 bases at J, with 12 bases between. Germline CDR1 and CDR2: GTSNPN and SVGIG (reference sequence). This CDR3 has 14 amino acids. CDR3 DNA: TGTGCCTGGAGTGTACGGGGGAGTGTCTACGAGCAGTACTTC. Amino acid sequence: CAWSVRGSVYEQYF.

This clonotype has only a few counts. The V and J genes are TRBV20-1 and TRBJ2-1, with no clear D. Between the trimmed V and J ends, which lost 3 bases and 9 bases, there was a span of 9 bases. Germline V gene lookup returns CDR1 DFQATT and CDR2 SNEGSKA (reference sequence). The CDR3 totals 11 residues. This CDR3 reads CSASWLGEQFF. The CDR3 DNA sequence: TGCAGTGCTAGTTGGCTAGGTGAGCAGTTCTTC.

This clonotype was seen a few times. V gene TRBV5-1 combines with J gene TRBJ2-5; tentatively, D is TRBD2 (5 bases). With 4 bases removed from V and 2 bases from J, the gap between germline ends came to 15 bases. CDR1 and CDR2 from the germline V gene are SGHRS and YFSETQ. This CDR3 has 15 residues. The CDR3: CASSPTPGSQETQYF. The CDR3 DNA reads as TGCGCCAGCAGCCCAACCCCGGGATCGCAAGAGACCCAGTACTTC.